One and the same sample provided the 30 T cell receptor beta chains below, sequenced in a study of T cells in Graves' hyperthyroidism and ophthalmopathy. RNA transcripts yielded amplified TCR beta CDR3 regions. HTBI primers drove first-round RT-PCR of the TCR CDR3. Using its own MiXCR run on the multiplex PCR reads, TCRdb lists one record per CDR3 protein. In the table there are about 290,000 distinct CDR3 sequences, 13% of which are singletons. Source material: blood. The receptors here all came from a woman under 40 with Graves' hyperthyroidism that later progressed to Graves' ophthalmopathy.

Many counts were recorded for this clonotype. At one end the junction does not follow the germline gene, possibly because of a read error. The rearrangement links TRBV28 to TRBJ2-7; 9 bases are shared with TRBD2. Germline-derived CDR1 and CDR2 are MDHEN and SYDVKM. This CDR3 is built from 13 residues. The CDR3 DNA reads as TGTGCCAGCAGTGCTAGCGGGGATTACGCGCAGTACTTC. Translating it yields CASSASGDYAQYF. The full variable domain, in which reference TRBV28 and TRBJ2-7 provide the parts outside the CDR3, is DVKVTQSSRYLVKRTGEKVFLECVQDMDHENMFWYRQDPGLGLRLIYFSYDVKMKEKGDIPEGYSVSREKKERFSLILESASTNQTSMYLCASSASGDYAQYFGPGTRLTVT.

V is TRBV20-1 and J is TRBJ1-4; D remains ambiguous. There are 12 residues in the CDR3. Germline CDR1 is DFQATT and CDR2 is SNEGSKA (reference sequence). V was pared by 4 bases and J by 5 bases, with 8 bases between. CDR3 loop: CSATRPNEKLFF. In DNA, the CDR3 is TGCAGTGCTACCCGGCCAAATGAAAAACTGTTTTTT.

V usage is TRBV9 and J usage is TRBJ1-1, with D perhaps matching TRBD1 (5 bases). The germline V gene has CDR1 SGDLS and CDR2 YYNGEE. The CDR3 runs to 14 residues. Trimming pared 0 bases from V and 5 bases from J, leaving 11 bases between. The CDR3 is CASSVATRGTEAFF. DNA for the CDR3: TGTGCCAGCAGCGTAGCTACGCGGGGGACTGAAGCTTTCTTT.

This clonotype was seen repeatedly, ten times or more. This chain links TRBV6-2 or TRBV6-3 with TRBJ2-3, with unresolved D. The CDR3 runs 16 residues. Trimming shortened V by 8 bases and J by 0 bases, and 18 bases separated the two germline ends. Germline CDR1 is MNHEY and CDR2 is SVGEGT. The CDR3 nucleotides are TGTGCCAGCCGCATCTTCGGGCGCCCTAGCACAGATACGCAGTATTTT. Translation: CASRIFGRPSTDTQYF.

V gene TRBV5-4 combines with J gene TRBJ2-3; possible D gene TRBD2, 5 bases. Germline V gene sequence: CDR1 SGHNT, CDR2 YYREEE (reference sequence). The CDR3 contains 16 residues. V lost 0 bases and J 0 bases, leaving 11 bases between the germline ends. The CDR3 coding sequence is TGTGCCAGCAGCTTGGACGGGGTACCAAGCACAGATACGCAGTATTTT. Translating it yields CASSLDGVPSTDTQYF. Full variable domain (rest looked up from reference TRBV5-4 and TRBJ2-3): ETGVTQSPTHLIKTRGQQVTLRCSSQSGHNTVSWYQQALGQGPQFIFQYYREEENGRGNFPPRFSGLQFPNYSSELNVNALELDDSALYLCASSLDGVPSTDTQYFGPGTRLTVL.

This clonotype was observed at least ten times. This rearrangement joins TRBV28 to TRBJ1-2; TRBD1 agrees at 9 bases. Germline-derived CDR1 and CDR2 are MDHEN and SYDVKM. The CDR3 spans 15 residues. V gave up 5 bases and J gave up 2 bases; unmatched junction bases: 6. CDR3 in DNA: TGTGCCAGCAGTCCTGGGACAGGGTCAAACTATGGCTACACCTTC. Its translation is CASSPGTGSNYGYTF.

In this sample, this clonotype turned up many times. The chain links TRBV20-1 to TRBJ2-1; 7 bases are a match to TRBD2. Trimming at V came to 5 bases and at J to 8 bases, leaving 21 bases not matched to a gene. This CDR3 has 17 amino acids. Germline-derived CDR1 and CDR2 are DFQATT and SNEGSKA (reference sequence). CDR3 coding DNA: TGCAGTGCTCACAAAGGTACCGGGACTACCAACTTCGATGAGCAGTTCTTC. This sequence encodes CSAHKGTGTTNFDEQFF.

This clonotype was seen repeatedly, ten times or more. V usage is TRBV28 and J usage is TRBJ2-5, with D maybe TRBD1 (6 bases). V was shortened by 6 bases and J by 5 bases, with 22 bases between the two germline ends. Germline V CDR1 and CDR2: MDHEN, SYDVKM. CDR3 length: 16 residues. The CDR3 coding sequence is TGTGCCAGCAGCGAACAGGGAAAGGGAGCTCGGGAGACCCAGTACTTC. Amino acid sequence: CASSEQGKGARETQYF. Combining the CDR3 with reference TRBV28 and TRBJ2-5 gives the whole variable domain DVKVTQSSRYLVKRTGEKVFLECVQDMDHENMFWYRQDPGLGLRLIYFSYDVKMKEKGDIPEGYSVSREKKERFSLILESASTNQTSMYLCASSEQGKGARETQYFGPGTRLLVL.

This clonotype was seen repeatedly, ten times or more. The chain joins TRBV12-3 or TRBV12-4 to TRBJ1-5; D remains unclear. CDR3 length: 15 amino acids. Trimming pared 2 bases from V and 2 bases from J, leaving 10 bases between. The CDR3 loop is CASSLQPWGNQPQHF. Here the CDR3 DNA reads TGTGCCAGCAGTTTACAGCCATGGGGCAATCAGCCCCAGCATTTT.

This clonotype has a count of ten or more. The rearrangement joins TRBV29-1 to TRBJ2-1; 9 bases map to TRBD2. The germline V gene has CDR1 SQVTM and CDR2 ANQGSEA. The CDR3 loop spans 13 amino acids. The J segment lost 8 bases and the V segment lost 4 bases, leaving 6 bases of the junction unmatched. The DNA for the CDR3 is TGCAGCGTTGTAGAGCTAGCGGGATATGAGCAGTTCTTC. It translates to CSVVELAGYEQFF.

The V gene is TRBV6-5, the J gene TRBJ2-5; 10 bases map to TRBD1. The CDR3 consists of 15 residues. With V trimmed by 4 bases and J by 5 bases, 7 bases remained unmatched. Germline V gene sequence: CDR1 MNHEY, CDR2 SVGAGI. In DNA, the CDR3 is TGTGCCAGCAGTTCCACGGACAGGGGGTGGGAGACCCAGTACTTC. Amino acid sequence: CASSSTDRGWETQYF.

This clonotype showed up just a few times. The chain uses TRBV5-1 and TRBJ2-1; 11 bases map to TRBD2. Germline V gene data show CDR1 as SGHRS and CDR2 as YFSETQ. V gave up 4 bases and J gave up 0 bases; unmatched junction bases: 9. This CDR3 contains 18 residues. For the CDR3, the DNA is TGCGCCAGCAGCCCCCCTGTGACTAGCGGGATCTCCTACAATGAGCAGTTCTTC. As protein: CASSPPVTSGISYNEQFF.

This clonotype was seen repeatedly, ten times or more. J is TRBJ2-1 and V is TRBV27; 16 bases agree with TRBD2. J was trimmed by 7 bases and V by 8 bases; bases with no gene match: 5. CDR3 length: 15 amino acids. In germline, CDR1 is MNHEY, CDR2 SMNVEV (reference sequence). CDR3 coding DNA: TGTGCCAGCGGGGGACTAGCGGGGGGGTTAAATGAGCAGTTCTTC. Translated, it gives CASGGLAGGLNEQFF.

This clonotype was recorded at least ten times. The chain has TRBV13 and TRBJ1-3; possible D gene TRBD1, 5 bases. This CDR3 region has 14 residues. V was trimmed by 5 bases and J by 2 bases, leaving 10 bases between them. Germline V gene sequence: CDR1 PRHDT, CDR2 FYEKMQ (reference sequence). CDR3 sequence (DNA): TGTGCCAGCAGCAGGGGATTCACTGGAAACACCATATATTTT. Encoded protein: CASSRGFTGNTIYF.

The V gene is TRBV20-1, the J gene TRBJ2-2; 7 bases match TRBD2. The CDR3 length is 17 residues. J gave up 4 bases and V 0 bases, and 11 bases lay outside the gene matches. CDR1 and CDR2 from the germline V gene are DFQATT and SNEGSKA (reference sequence). The CDR3 DNA follows: TGCAGTGCTAGAGATAGGTCCAGCGGGATTGGCACCGGGGAGCTGTTTTTT. Its protein product is CSARDRSSGIGTGELFF.

This clonotype was found a few times. CDR3 sequence reads: CASSPGPGRDEKLFF. The CDR3, as DNA: TGCGCCAGCAGCCCGGGACCCGGACGGGACGAAAAACTGTTTTTT. This rearrangement joins TRBV5-1 to TRBJ1-4; possibly TRBD1 for D (5 bases). Germline V gives CDR1 SGHRS, CDR2 YFSETQ. The V gene lost 4 bases and the J gene lost 8 bases, with 18 bases spanning the gap. The CDR3 is made up of 15 amino acids.

This clonotype was detected a few times. This sequence joins TRBV7-2 and TRBJ2-7; D tentatively reads TRBD1 or TRBD2 (5 bases each). This CDR3 is built from 15 residues. Trimming cost V 1 base and J 1 base, with 11 bases left between them. Germline CDR1 and CDR2: SGHTA and FQGNSA. The CDR3: CASSLDAGRSYEQYF. CDR3 DNA: TGTGCCAGCAGCTTAGACGCAGGGAGATCCTACGAGCAGTACTTC.

This clonotype was counted ten times or more. V gene TRBV18 combines with J gene TRBJ2-1; D is uncertain. Germline values: CDR1 KGHSH, CDR2 LQKENI. CDR3 length equals 14 residues. Trimming took 2 bases from V and 8 from J, leaving 13 bases between them. This chain's CDR3 is CASSPSFAGDEQFF. DNA of the CDR3: TGTGCCAGCTCACCAAGTTTCGCCGGAGATGAGCAGTTCTTC.

At least ten counts were recorded for this clonotype. The chain joins TRBV12-3 or TRBV12-4 to TRBJ1-1; D might be TRBD1 (6 bases). V dropped 8 bases and J dropped 8 bases, with 12 bases sitting between them. The CDR3 has 11 residues. CDR3 protein: CASDRSTEAFF. In DNA, the CDR3 is TGTGCCAGCGACAGGTCCACCGAAGCTTTCTTT.

In this sample, this clonotype turned up a few times. V and J are TRBV2 and TRBJ2-3; no definite D call. V lost 4 bases to trimming and J lost 10 bases, with 6 bases between them. This CDR3 has 10 amino acids. CDR1 is SNHLY, CDR2 FYNNEI, per germline. CDR3 loop: CASSVGPQYF. The CDR3 DNA is TGTGCCAGCAGTGTTGGTCCGCAGTATTTT.

At least ten counts were recorded for this clonotype. The V and J genes are TRBV19 and TRBJ1-1; D is unresolved. Germline CDR1 and CDR2: LNHDA and SQIVND (reference sequence). V was trimmed by 7 bases and J by 3 bases, leaving 12 bases between them. CDR3 length equals 13 residues. The CDR3 sequence: CASKAAGHTEAFF. The CDR3 DNA follows: TGTGCCAGTAAGGCCGCAGGACACACTGAAGCTTTCTTT. The variable domain in full, completed from reference TRBV19 and TRBJ1-1, reads DGGITQSPKYLFRKEGQNVTLSCEQNLNHDAMYWYRQDPGQGLRLIYYSQIVNDFQKGDIAEGYSVSREKKESFPLTVTSAQKNPTAFYLCASKAAGHTEAFFGQGTRLTVV.

This clonotype was observed at least ten times. The chain employs TRBV2 and TRBJ1-1; D not resolved. The CDR3 is 15 amino acids. CDR1 is SNHLY and CDR2 is FYNNEI in the germline V gene. V was cut by 5 bases and J by 2 bases, with 15 bases left in between. CDR3 coding DNA: TGTGCCAGCAGTTCGGGGAGGGTTACAAACACTGAAGCTTTCTTT. Translated, it gives CASSSGRVTNTEAFF.

This clonotype was observed many times. The rearrangement uses TRBV27 and TRBJ2-7; D is perhaps TRBD2 (5 bases). Germline lookup yields CDR1 MNHEY and CDR2 SMNVEV (reference sequence). The CDR3 has 13 amino acids. V lost 4 bases to trimming and J lost 3 bases, with 10 bases between them. The chain's CDR3 is CASSYGVGYEQYF. The DNA for the CDR3 is TGTGCCAGCAGTTACGGGGTCGGCTACGAGCAGTACTTC.

This clonotype was seen repeatedly, ten times or more. The J gene is TRBJ2-3, the V gene TRBV20-1, with TRBD2 matching over 9 bases. The CDR3 runs to 15 residues. CDR1 is DFQATT and CDR2 is SNEGSKA in the germline V gene (reference sequence). The V segment lost 0 bases and the J segment 5 bases; nucleotides outside the gene matches: 6. This chain's CDR3 is CSARDGGGAGDTQYF. CDR3 sequence (DNA): TGCAGTGCTAGAGACGGCGGGGGGGCGGGAGATACGCAGTATTTT.

Many counts were recorded for this clonotype. The rearrangement joins TRBV7-9 to TRBJ1-4; 7 bases fit TRBD1. The trim removed 5 bases at V and 8 bases at J, leaving 8 bases unmatched. The CDR3 is 14 amino acids. Looked up from germline, CDR1 is SEHNR and CDR2 is FQNEAQ (reference sequence). The CDR3: CASSGGTAVEKLFF. The CDR3 DNA reads TGTGCCAGCAGCGGCGGGACAGCCGTCGAAAAACTGTTTTTT. Variable domain in full (rest from reference TRBV7-9 and TRBJ1-4): DTGVSQNPRHKITKRGQNVTFRCDPISEHNRLYWYRQTLGQGPEFLTYFQNEAQLEKSRLLSDRFSAERPKGSFSTLEIQRTEQGDSAMYLCASSGGTAVEKLFFGSGTQLSVL.

This clonotype was seen ten or more times. This chain joins TRBV19 and TRBJ2-7; 7 bases line up with TRBD1. CDR1 is LNHDA, CDR2 SQIVND, per germline (reference sequence). Trimming at V came to 6 bases and at J to 3 bases, leaving 8 bases not matched to a gene. The CDR3 totals 14 residues. CDR3 sequence (DNA): TGTGCCAGTAGCCCACCGGGACAGATCTACGAGCAGTACTTC. Protein product: CASSPPGQIYEQYF.

This clonotype has a handful of counts. The rearrangement joins TRBV5-1 to TRBJ2-3; 7 bases match TRBD1. CDR1 is SGHRS and CDR2 is YFSETQ in the germline V gene. The ends lost 3 bases at V and 0 bases at J; junction bases unmatched: 1. The CDR3 is 14 residues long. CDR3 sequence: CASSWGQSTDTQYF. DNA of the CDR3: TGCGCCAGCAGCTGGGGACAGAGCACAGATACGCAGTATTTT.

There are many counts of this clonotype. The chain couples TRBV5-1 to TRBJ1-2, with 9 bases aligning to TRBD1. The length of the CDR3 is 15 residues. V shed 5 bases, J shed 4 bases, and the junction held 9 bases outside the gene matches. The germline V gene encodes CDR1 SGHRS and CDR2 YFSETQ. CDR3 amino acids: CASRDAGTGTYGYTF. CDR3 nucleotides: TGCGCCAGCAGGGACGCCGGGACAGGGACCTATGGCTACACCTTC.

The J gene is TRBJ2-1, the V gene TRBV4-3; the match to TRBD1 covers 8 bases. Germline CDR1 LGHNA, CDR2 YSLEER. The J segment lost 4 bases and the V segment lost 0 bases, leaving 5 bases of the junction unmatched. This CDR3 is built from 16 residues. The CDR3 reads CASSQDPNRGYNEQFF. The CDR3, as DNA: TGCGCCAGCAGCCAAGACCCAAACAGGGGGTACAATGAGCAGTTCTTC.

This clonotype has just one count. The chain has TRBV6-2 or TRBV6-3 and TRBJ1-1; 7 nucleotides match TRBD1. This CDR3 has 14 amino acids. CDR1 MNHEY and CDR2 SVGEGT come from the germline V gene. The V segment lost 5 bases and the J segment 6 bases; nucleotides outside the gene matches: 9. CDR3 sequence (DNA): TGTGCCAGCAGTGCACCCGACAGGGCCGCTGAAGCTTTCTTT. Protein product: CASSAPDRAAEAFF.